This T cell receptor (beta chain) was recovered during a study of OX40 agonist ivuxolimab in advanced cancers. Whole-study context: People in dose escalation had one of these cancers: hepatocellular carcinoma, melanoma, renal cell or head and neck cancer. Three partial responders included one hepatocellular carcinoma patient and two cutaneous melanoma patients. Notes on the study in general: Fewer expanded clones were found on average in CD4+ than in CD8+ T cells. Clonal expansion was seen in CD4+ and CD8+ blood T cells by week 6 at 0.1 to 3.0 mg/kg.

TCRdb's copy holds only in-frame clones and misses some; the assay was immunoSEQ multiplex PCR. The sample carries fewer than 95,000 clones, about nine tenths recorded once. The V and J ends lost 1 base and 5 bases respectively, with 16 bases between them. Per the germline V gene, CDR1 is SGHVS and CDR2 is FNYEAQ. The CDR3 extends over 16 amino acids. Notes on this clone: Its antigen remains unidentified.

This TCR came from an adult with an advanced solid tumor such as melanoma, head and neck, liver or kidney cancer. Sequenced material: CD4+ or CD8+ T cells sorted from blood, taken in a trial of the OX40 agonist ivuxolimab. The J gene is TRBJ2-3, the V gene TRBV7-6, with D perhaps matching TRBD2 (6 bases). The DNA of the CDR3 is TGTGCCAGCAGCTTAGGCGGCGGAGGGCCTGGAGATACGCAGTATTTT. Protein product: CASSLGGGGPGDTQYF.